The T cell receptor beta chain described here comes from a study of shared clonotypes between healthy human individuals. Study results and limitations: Rarefaction analysis demonstrated incomplete sorted-subset sequencing notwithstanding large depth. Some naive CD4 clonotypes, around 5%, turned up in common across several donors.

For this clone: Its specificity is unknown.

Trimming removed 2 bases at V and 3 bases at J, with 14 bases between. The CDR3 loop spans 15 amino acids. Germline lookup yields CDR1 MRHNA and CDR2 SNTAGT. CD45RO-negative cells were positively selected for CCR7, leaving out terminally differentiated effector memory CD45RA+ cells. Assay runs were performed at deep level. Repertoires were generated with immunoSEQ multiplex PCR, while TCRdb's copy carries only in-frame clones and drops some. The sample includes 2 million to 2.5 million clones, 85% to 95% seen only once; the top ten take more than 1.5%. This sequence was found in a man aged 18 to 29 in good health. Some clones in this sample may be carry-over from other donors' samples. The sample taken for sequencing was naive CD8+ T cells from PBMCs. The gene calls are TRBV6-4 and TRBJ2-7; the D gene is possibly TRBD1 (6 bases). CDR3 in amino acids: CASSDRAGANYEQYF. The CDR3 coding sequence is TGTGCCAGCAGTGACCGGGCAGGGGCCAACTACGAGCAGTACTTC.